The TCR beta chain under discussion was sequenced for a study of prognosis after radiotherapy for stage I lung cancer. Study-level findings and limits: Unique TCR clone counts were lower following stereotactic body radiation therapy (median roughly 9,300 versus 7,200).

Many counts were recorded for this clonotype. Antigen specificity is unknown. The CDR3 is made up of 14 amino acids. With 6 bases removed from V and 3 bases from J, the gap between germline ends came to 14 bases. CDR1 and CDR2 from the germline V gene are KGHSH and LQKENI. TCR beta CDR3 was amplified from genomic DNA by two-round multiplex PCR. Round-one PCR had primers specific to each TRBV and TRBJ gene. TCRdb used MiXCR to reprocess the multiplex PCR reads, holding one entry per CDR3 protein. The sample has 30,000 to 40,000 distinct CDR3 sequences, 32% seen once. The receptor comes from a donor over 45 with non-small cell lung cancer. This chain joins TRBV18 and TRBJ1-2; TRBD1 is a possible D gene (6 bases). The sample consisted of PBMCs, taken before or after stereotactic body radiation therapy (not recorded which). CDR3 sequence: CASSPTAGDYGYTF. The CDR3 DNA reads TGTGCCAGCTCTCCCACTGCAGGGGACTATGGCTACACCTTC.